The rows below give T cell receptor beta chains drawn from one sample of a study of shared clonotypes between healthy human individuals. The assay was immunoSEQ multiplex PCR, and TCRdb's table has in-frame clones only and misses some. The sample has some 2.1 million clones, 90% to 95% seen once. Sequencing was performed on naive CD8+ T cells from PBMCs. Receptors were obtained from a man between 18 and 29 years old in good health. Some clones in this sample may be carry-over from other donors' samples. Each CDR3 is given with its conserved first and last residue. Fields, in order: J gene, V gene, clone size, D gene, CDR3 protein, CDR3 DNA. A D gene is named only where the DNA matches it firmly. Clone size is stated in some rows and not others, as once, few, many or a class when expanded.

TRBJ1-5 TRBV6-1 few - CASRDRPSSNQPQHF TGTGCCAGCAGAGACAGGCCATCGAGCAATCAGCCCCAGCATTTT
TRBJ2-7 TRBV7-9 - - CASRPGTLYEQYF TGTGCCAGCAGACCCGGGACACTCTACGAGCAGTACTTC
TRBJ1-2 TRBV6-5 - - CASSYSESYGYTF TGTGCCAGCAGTTACTCCGAGTCCTATGGCTACACCTTC
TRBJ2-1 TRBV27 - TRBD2 CASSSGTGLAGLNEQFF TGTGCCAGCAGCTCCGGGACAGGACTAGCGGGATTAAATGAGCAGTTCTTC
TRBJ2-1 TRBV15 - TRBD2 CATSRDRTSGDNEQFF TGTGCCACCAGCAGAGATCGGACTAGCGGTGACAATGAGCAGTTCTTC
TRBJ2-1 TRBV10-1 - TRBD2 CASSEHSGSFDEQFF TGCGCCAGCAGTGAGCATAGCGGGAGTTTTGATGAGCAGTTCTTC
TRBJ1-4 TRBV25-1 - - CASSEFGEEKLFF TGTGCCAGCAGTGAATTCGGAGAGGAAAAACTGTTTTTT
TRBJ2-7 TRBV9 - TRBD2 CASSVRGDFHEQYF TGTGCCAGCAGCGTACGGGGGGACTTTCACGAGCAGTACTTC
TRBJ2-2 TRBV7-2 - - CASSSHLLTGELFF TGTGCCAGCAGCTCACACTTATTAACCGGGGAGCTGTTTTTT
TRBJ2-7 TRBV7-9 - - CASSLSPTRPTYEQYF TGTGCCAGCAGCTTATCGCCGACAAGACCCACCTACGAGCAGTACTTC
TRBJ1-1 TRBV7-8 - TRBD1 CASSWTGDLNTEAFF TGTGCCAGCAGCTGGACAGGGGATCTTAACACTGAAGCTTTCTTT
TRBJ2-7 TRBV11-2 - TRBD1 CASSLYRQGAYEQYF TGTGCCAGCAGCTTATATCGACAGGGGGCCTACGAGCAGTACTTC
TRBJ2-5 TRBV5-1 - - CASSLAQGHETQYF TGCGCCAGCAGCTTGGCGCAGGGGCACGAGACCCAGTACTTC
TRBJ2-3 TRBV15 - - CATSREYRPTDTQYF TGTGCCACCAGCAGAGAATACAGGCCCACAGATACGCAGTATTTT
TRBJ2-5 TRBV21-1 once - CASSKRNLAGVGETQYF TGTGCCAGCAGCAAGAGAAACCTAGCGGGAGTGGGTGAGACCCAGTACTTC
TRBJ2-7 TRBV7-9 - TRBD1 CASSSGTGSPYEQYF TGTGCCAGCAGCTCCGGGACAGGGAGCCCCTACGAGCAGTACTTC
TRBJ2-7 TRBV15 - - CATSRDGRVDYEQYF TGTGCCACCAGCAGAGATGGCAGGGTCGACTACGAGCAGTACTTC
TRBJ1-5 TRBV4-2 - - CASSQARGQPQHF TGTGCCAGCAGCCAAGCGCGGGGGCAGCCCCAGCATTTT
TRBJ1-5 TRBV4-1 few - CASSLERRNQPQHF TGCGCCAGCAGCCTCGAGAGGCGCAATCAGCCCCAGCATTTT
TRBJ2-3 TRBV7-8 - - CASSLGDPPSTDTQYF TGTGCCAGCAGTTTGGGGGACCCCCCTAGCACAGATACGCAGTATTTT
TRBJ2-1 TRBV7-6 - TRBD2 CASSLVLAGGYNEQFF TGTGCCAGCAGCTTAGTACTAGCGGGAGGGTACAATGAGCAGTTCTTC
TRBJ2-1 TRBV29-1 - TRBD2 CSVPTSEYNEQFF TGCAGCGTCCCGACTAGCGAGTACAATGAGCAGTTCTTC
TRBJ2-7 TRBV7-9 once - CASSLPRESLEQYF TGTGCCAGCAGCCTCCCTCGGGAGTCCCTCGAGCAGTACTTC
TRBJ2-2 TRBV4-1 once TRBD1 CASSHGRLTGDGGELFF TGCGCCAGCAGCCACGGACGATTGACAGGGGATGGCGGGGAGCTGTTTTTT
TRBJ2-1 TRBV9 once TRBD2 CASSVGRLAGLTYNEQFF TGTGCCAGCAGCGTAGGACGACTAGCGGGGCTCACCTACAATGAGCAGTTCTTC
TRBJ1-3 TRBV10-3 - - CVWGSGNTIYF TGTGTTTGGGGCTCTGGAAACACCATATATTTT
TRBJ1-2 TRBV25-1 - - CASSERGWGYGYTF TGTGCCAGCAGTGAGAGGGGGTGGGGCTATGGCTACACCTTC
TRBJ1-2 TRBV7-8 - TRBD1 CASSYRDRGDYGYTF TGTGCCAGCAGCTACCGGGACAGGGGGGACTATGGCTACACCTTC
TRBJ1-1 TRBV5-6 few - CASSFVGAEAFF TGTGCCAGCAGCTTCGTGGGGGCTGAAGCTTTCTTT
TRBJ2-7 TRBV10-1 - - CASSAIYEQYF TGCGCCAGCAGTGCCATTTACGAGCAGTACTTC
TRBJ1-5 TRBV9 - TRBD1 CASSTGTGDNQPQHF TGTGCCAGCAGCACCGGGACAGGGGACAATCAGCCCCAGCATTTT
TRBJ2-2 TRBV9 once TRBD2 CASSANLAVPTGELFF TGTGCCAGCAGCGCGAACCTAGCGGTCCCCACCGGGGAGCTGTTTTTT
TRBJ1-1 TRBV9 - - CASSVATGNTEAFF TGTGCCAGCAGCGTAGCCACCGGGAACACTGAAGCTTTCTTT
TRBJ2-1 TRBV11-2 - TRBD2 CASSLAGGLVEQFF TGTGCCAGCAGCTTAGCGGGAGGTTTGGTCGAGCAGTTCTTC
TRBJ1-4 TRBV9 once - CASSVATGREREKLFF TGTGCCAGCAGCGTAGCTACGGGGAGGGAACGGGAAAAACTGTTTTTT
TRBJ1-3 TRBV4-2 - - CASSQDSVTSSGNTIYF TGTGCCAGCAGCCAAGATTCAGTCACCTCCTCTGGAAACACCATATATTTT
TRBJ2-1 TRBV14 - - CASRQGVGSVYNEQFF TGTGCCAGCAGACAGGGTGTCGGGAGTGTTTACAATGAGCAGTTCTTC
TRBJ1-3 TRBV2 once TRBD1 CASSEYRDRVSGNTIYF TGTGCCAGCAGTGAATACCGGGACAGGGTCTCTGGAAACACCATATATTTT
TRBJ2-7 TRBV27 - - CASSLPREPYEQYF TGTGCCAGCAGTTTGCCCAGGGAACCCTACGAGCAGTACTTC
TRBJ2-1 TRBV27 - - CASSLRSGGNEQFF TGTGCCAGCAGTTTGCGATCTGGGGGCAATGAGCAGTTCTTC
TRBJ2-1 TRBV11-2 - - CASSFQMTESYNEQFF TGTGCCAGCAGCTTCCAAATGACAGAATCCTACAATGAGCAGTTCTTC
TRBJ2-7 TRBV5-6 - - CASSLGGASTYEQYF TGTGCCAGCAGCCTCGGGGGTGCCTCAACCTACGAGCAGTACTTC
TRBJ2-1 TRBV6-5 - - CASSPLFGYEQFF TGTGCCAGCAGTCCTCTTTTCGGTTATGAGCAGTTCTTC
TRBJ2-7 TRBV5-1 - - CASRLTESYEQYF TGCGCCAGCAGACTGACAGAGTCCTACGAGCAGTACTTC
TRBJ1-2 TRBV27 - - CASREWTATNYGYTF TGTGCCAGCAGAGAATGGACAGCGACTAACTATGGCTACACCTTC
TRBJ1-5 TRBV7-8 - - CASSLVDSNQPQHF TGTGCCAGCAGCTTAGTTGATAGCAATCAGCCCCAGCATTTT
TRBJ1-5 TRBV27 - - CASSFRISNQPQHF TGTGCCAGCAGTTTCAGGATTAGCAATCAGCCCCAGCATTTT
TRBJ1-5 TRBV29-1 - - CSVEEEELDRKNQPQHF TGCAGCGTTGAAGAAGAGGAGTTAGACCGAAAAAATCAGCCCCAGCATTTT
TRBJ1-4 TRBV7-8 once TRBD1 CASSADRGATNEKLFF TGTGCCAGCAGCGCTGACAGGGGGGCAACTAATGAAAAACTGTTTTTT
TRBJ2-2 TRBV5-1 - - CASSLRPYTGELFF TGCGCCAGCAGCTTACGGCCCTACACCGGGGAGCTGTTTTTT
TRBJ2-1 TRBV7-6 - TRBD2 CASSYPPSGSVYEQFF TGTGCCAGCAGCTACCCCCCTAGCGGGAGCGTTTATGAGCAGTTCTTC
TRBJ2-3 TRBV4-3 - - CASSQDPFRETDTQYF TGCGCCAGCAGCCAAGATCCGTTCAGGGAGACAGATACGCAGTATTTT
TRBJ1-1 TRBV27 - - CASSLSRATEAFF TGTGCCAGCAGTTTATCGAGGGCCACTGAAGCTTTCTTT
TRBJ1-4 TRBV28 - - CASSSIANEKLFF TGTGCCAGCAGTTCAATAGCTAATGAAAAACTGTTTTTT
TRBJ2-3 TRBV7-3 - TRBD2 CASSSTLAGEGDDTQYF TGTGCCAGCAGCTCGACCCTAGCGGGAGAAGGGGACGATACGCAGTATTTT
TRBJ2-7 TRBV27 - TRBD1 CASRLTGTGSYEQYF TGTGCCAGCAGACTCACCGGGACAGGGAGCTACGAGCAGTACTTC
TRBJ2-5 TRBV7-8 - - CASSPGAGETQYF TGTGCCAGCTCACCAGGGGCGGGAGAGACCCAGTACTTC
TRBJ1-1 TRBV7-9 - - CASSSAYMGPNEAFF TGTGCCAGCAGCTCAGCGTATATGGGACCGAATGAAGCTTTCTTT
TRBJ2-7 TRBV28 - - CASSETSSYEQYF TGTGCCAGCAGTGAGACTAGCTCCTACGAGCAGTACTTC